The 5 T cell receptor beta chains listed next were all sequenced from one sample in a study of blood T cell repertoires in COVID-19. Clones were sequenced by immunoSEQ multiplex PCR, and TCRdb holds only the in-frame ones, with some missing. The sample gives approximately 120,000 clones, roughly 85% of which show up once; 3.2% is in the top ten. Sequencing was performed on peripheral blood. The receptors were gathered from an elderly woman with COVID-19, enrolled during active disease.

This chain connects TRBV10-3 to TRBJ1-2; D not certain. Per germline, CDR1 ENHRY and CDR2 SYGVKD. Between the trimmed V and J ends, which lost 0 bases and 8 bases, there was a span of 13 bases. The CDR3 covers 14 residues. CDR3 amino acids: CAISESTEFTGYTF. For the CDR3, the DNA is TGTGCCATCAGTGAGTCGACGGAGTTTACGGGCTACACCTTC.

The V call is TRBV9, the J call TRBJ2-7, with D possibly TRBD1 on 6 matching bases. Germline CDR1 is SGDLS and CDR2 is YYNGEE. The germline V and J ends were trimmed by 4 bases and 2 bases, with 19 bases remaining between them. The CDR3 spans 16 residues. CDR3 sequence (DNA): TGTGCCAGCAGCTCAGGGGATCTGGACGGGGCCTACGAGCAGTACTTC. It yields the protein CASSSGDLDGAYEQYF.

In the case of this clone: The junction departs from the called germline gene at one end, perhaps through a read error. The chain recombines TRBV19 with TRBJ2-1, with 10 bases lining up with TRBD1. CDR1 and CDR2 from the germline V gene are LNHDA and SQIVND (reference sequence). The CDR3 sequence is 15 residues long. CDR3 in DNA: TGTGCCAATAGTATGAGGACAGGGGGTTACAATGAGCAGTTCTTC. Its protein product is CANSMRTGGYNEQFF. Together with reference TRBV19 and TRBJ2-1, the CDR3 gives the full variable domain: DGGITQSPKYLFRKEGQNVTLSCEQNLNHDAMYWYRQDPGQGLRLIYYSQIVNDFQKGDIAEGYSVSREKKESFPLTVTSAQKNPTAFYLCANSMRTGGYNEQFFGPGTRLTVL.

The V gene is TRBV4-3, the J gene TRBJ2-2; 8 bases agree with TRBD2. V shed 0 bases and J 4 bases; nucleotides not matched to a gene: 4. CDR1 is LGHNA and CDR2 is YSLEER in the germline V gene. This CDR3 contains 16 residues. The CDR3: CASSQEKLAGTGELFF. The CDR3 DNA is TGCGCCAGCAGCCAAGAAAAGCTAGCGGGCACCGGGGAGCTGTTTTTT.

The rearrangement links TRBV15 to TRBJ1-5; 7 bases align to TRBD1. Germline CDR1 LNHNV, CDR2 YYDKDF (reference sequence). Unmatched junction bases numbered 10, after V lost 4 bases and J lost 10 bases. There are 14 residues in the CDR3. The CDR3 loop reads CATSTGGVDSPQHF. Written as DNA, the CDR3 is TGTGCCACCAGCACAGGGGGTGTGGATTCACCCCAGCATTTT.